This TCR beta chain was found in a study of T cells in women clearing cervical HPV infection. Each participant carried one incident cervical HPV16 infection only. TCRdb's copy holds only in-frame clones and misses some; the assay was immunoSEQ multiplex PCR. This table holds over 9,500 clones. The CDR3 is 12 residues long. Overall study findings and caveats: Richness differences could reflect unmeasured T-cell content per sample.

Note on this clone: The antigen is not known. The read is 3 residues too short to cover the CDR3 end, so that end is filled in from the germline J gene.

The clonotype originates from a woman between 18 and 70 years old with a cervical HPV16 infection that either progressed to CIN3+ or cleared (not recorded which). The rearrangement uses TRBV6-7 and TRBJ2-4, with D tentatively TRBD1 (5 bases). TRBV6-7 is an ORF, with its function uncertain. Sequencing input: blood buffy coat. This CDR3 is CASSYWTKPQYF. The sequenced CDR3 bases are TGTGCCAGCAGTTACTGGACAAAGCCT.